Here is one T cell receptor beta chain with its context. Its antigen has not been determined. Per-base qualities were not stored, and no clone one base away is much larger. The CDR3 goes from the cysteine to the phenylalanine over 13 residues. Just the 39-base CDR3 DNA is kept, in frame starting at base 1. The junction shows trimming of 4 bases on V and 10 bases on J, plus 11 bases between the germline ends. Via the germline V gene (reference sequence), CDR1 is LGHDT and CDR2 YNNKEL. This sample is part of a study of blood T cell repertoires in COVID-19 (dated by TCRdb to about 2020). For the study in its entirety: The collaborator samples originated in the United States, Italy and Spain and spanned the acute and convalescent phases of COVID-19. The prospective study material was composed of cDNA or gDNA derived from T cells, B-cell-depleted T cells, or PBMCs. Deeply sampled blood TCRbeta repertoires from subjects exposed to, actively infected with, or recovered from COVID-19 were included in the dataset. The repertoires were made available in a free public database intended to serve as a resource for research on the immune response to SARS-CoV-2. Samples were obtained from the ongoing ImmuneRACE study (first 160 participants) and from 1,254 subjects provided by 6 global collaborators. Nearly every sample came with metadata listing a de-identified subject ID, COVID-19 status, age in years and sex. Where available, HLA class I and class II types were obtained from metadata supplied by the sample provider rather than from assay-based typing.

Whole blood was collected in K2EDTA tubes by collaborating institutions according to the institutions' own protocols. For TCRbeta analysis, collaborator samples were shipped as frozen whole blood, as isolated PBMCs, or as DNA extracted from either sample type. General study outcomes and caveats: How much clinical and demographic metadata was included differed by source and by participant, and the metadata was provided uncurated.

TCRbeta CDR3 regions were amplified from genomic DNA by means of the immunoSEQ Assay, a bias-controlled multiplex PCR. The original methods were these. The number of nucleated cells in each sample was estimated from the amplification of reference gene primers within the assay. Sequence reads were collapsed and filtered to measure the absolute abundance of every unique TCRbeta CDR3 rearrangement. For each sample, productive Simpson clonality was calculated as the square root of Simpson's diversity index across productive rearrangements. Not all clones reach the TCRdb copy of this immuneACCESS table, which keeps in-frame sequences only. Checked studies attribute under half of the gap to unresolved V genes and leave the rest unexplained. The DNA was the basis for D and trimming; V, J and clone size are from that table. The sample contains approximately 300,000 clones, around nine tenths of them found a single time. The ten largest clones capture 1% of the sample.

The sample taken for sequencing was peripheral blood. This receptor was taken from a man aged 45-65 years with active or convalescent COVID-19. The V and J segments used are TRBV3-1 (or the pseudogene TRBV3-2) and TRBJ1-6; possibly the D gene is TRBD1, per 6 matching bases. CDR3 region: CASSLNRDSPLHF. The DNA reads TGTGCCAGCAGCCTCAACAGGGACTCACCCCTCCACTTT.